This TCR beta chain was sequenced in a study of identifying expanded T cells in peripheral blood. Study results and caveats: About 1.2 clones differed between technical replicates, versus about 15 and 19 over time. Clone count variance between two-week samples rose with total template count.

Collection occurred without any documented infections or immune events in donors. Turning to this clone: Its specificity is not known.

The CDR3 has 18 residues. Germline CDR1 LNHNV, CDR2 YYDKDF (reference sequence). Losses at the gene ends were 1 base for V and 5 bases for J; bases not matched to a gene: 8. Libraries were prepared by immunoSEQ multiplex PCR; TCRdb keeps only in-frame clonotypes and omits some of them. Here the sample spans more than 85,000 clones, 88% being singletons. The sequenced material came from blood. This clonotype was sampled from a person between 18 and 75 years old in good health. V usage is TRBV15 and J usage is TRBJ2-3, with 14 bases aligning to TRBD2. CDR3 nucleotide sequence: TGTGCCACCAGCAGAGTACCGCCGGGACTAGCGGGAGAAGATACGCAGTATTTT. It codes for CATSRVPPGLAGEDTQYF. The full variable domain, completed using reference TRBV15 and TRBJ2-3, is DAMVIQNPRYQVTQFGKPVTLSCSQTLNHNVMYWYQQKSSQAPKLLFHYYDKDFNNEADTPDNFQSRRPNTSFCFLDIRSPGLGDTAMYLCATSRVPPGLAGEDTQYFGPGTRLTVL.